This T cell receptor beta chain was profiled in a study of CD8 T cells in Susac syndrome. Study-wide context: Roughly 8 of the sequenced Susac syndrome patients were in remission, and five or six had active disease.

A single count supports this clonotype. RNA, at about 0.5 to 1 ug, was reverse transcribed with random hexamers. TCRdb re-called the immunoSEQ multiplex PCR reads with MiXCR, one entry per CDR3 protein. Of tens of thousands of distinct CDR3 sequences listed, roughly 91% were seen once; the top ten hold around 0.57%. The CDR3 runs 12 residues. Per the germline V gene, CDR1 is SGHDT and CDR2 is YYEEEE. The V end lost 4 bases, the J end lost 5 bases, and 7 bases lay between the germline ends. The sequence derives from a human donor with Susac syndrome. Input material: CD4+ T cells from PBMCs. This chain connects TRBV5-6 to TRBJ1-3; D ambiguous. The DNA for the CDR3 is TGTGCCAGCAGCCAAATGCGAAACACCATATATTTT. Protein sequence: CASSQMRNTIYF. Looking up the rest from reference TRBV5-6 and TRBJ1-3 gives the full variable domain: DAGVTQSPTHLIKTRGQQVTLRCSPKSGHDTVSWYQQALGQGPQFIFQYYEEEERQRGNFPDRFSGHQFPNYSSELNVNALLLGDSALYLCASSQMRNTIYFGEGSWLTVV.